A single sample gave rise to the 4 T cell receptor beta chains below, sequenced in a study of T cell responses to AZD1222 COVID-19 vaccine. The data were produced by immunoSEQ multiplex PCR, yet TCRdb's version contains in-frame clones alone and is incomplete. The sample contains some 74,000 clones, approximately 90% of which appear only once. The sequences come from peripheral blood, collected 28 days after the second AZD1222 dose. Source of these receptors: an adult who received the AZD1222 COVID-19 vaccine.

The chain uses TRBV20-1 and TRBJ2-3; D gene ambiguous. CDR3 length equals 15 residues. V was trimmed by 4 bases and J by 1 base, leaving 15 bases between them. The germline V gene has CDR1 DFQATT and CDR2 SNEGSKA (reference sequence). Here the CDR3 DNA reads TGCAGTGCTACTGATCCTAAAGATGGCACAGATACGCAGTATTTT. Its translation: CSATDPKDGTDTQYF.

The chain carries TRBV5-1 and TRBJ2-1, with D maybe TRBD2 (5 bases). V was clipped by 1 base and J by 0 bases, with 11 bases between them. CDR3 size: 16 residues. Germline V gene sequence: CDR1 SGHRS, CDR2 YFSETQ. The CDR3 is CASSLRAVVSYNEQFF. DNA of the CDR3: TGCGCCAGCAGCTTGCGAGCGGTGGTCTCCTACAATGAGCAGTTCTTC.

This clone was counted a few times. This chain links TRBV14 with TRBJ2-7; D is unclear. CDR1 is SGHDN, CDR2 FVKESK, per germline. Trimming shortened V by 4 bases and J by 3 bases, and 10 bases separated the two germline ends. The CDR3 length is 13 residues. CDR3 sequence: CASSPPDHYEQYF. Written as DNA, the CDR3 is TGTGCCAGCAGCCCCCCCGACCACTACGAGCAGTACTTC. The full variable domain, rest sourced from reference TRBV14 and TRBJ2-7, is EAGVTQFPSHSVIEKGQTVTLRCDPISGHDNLYWYRRVMGKEIKFLLHFVKESKQDESGMPNNRFLAERTGGTYSTLKVQPAELEDSGVYFCASSPPDHYEQYFGPGTRLTVT.

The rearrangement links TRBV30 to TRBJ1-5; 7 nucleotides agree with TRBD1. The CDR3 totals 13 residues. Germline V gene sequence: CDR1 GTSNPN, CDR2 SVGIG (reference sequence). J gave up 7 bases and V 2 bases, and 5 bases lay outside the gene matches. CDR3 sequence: CAWSLDRRQPQHF. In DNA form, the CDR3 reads TGTGCCTGGAGTCTGGACAGGCGGCAGCCCCAGCATTTT.